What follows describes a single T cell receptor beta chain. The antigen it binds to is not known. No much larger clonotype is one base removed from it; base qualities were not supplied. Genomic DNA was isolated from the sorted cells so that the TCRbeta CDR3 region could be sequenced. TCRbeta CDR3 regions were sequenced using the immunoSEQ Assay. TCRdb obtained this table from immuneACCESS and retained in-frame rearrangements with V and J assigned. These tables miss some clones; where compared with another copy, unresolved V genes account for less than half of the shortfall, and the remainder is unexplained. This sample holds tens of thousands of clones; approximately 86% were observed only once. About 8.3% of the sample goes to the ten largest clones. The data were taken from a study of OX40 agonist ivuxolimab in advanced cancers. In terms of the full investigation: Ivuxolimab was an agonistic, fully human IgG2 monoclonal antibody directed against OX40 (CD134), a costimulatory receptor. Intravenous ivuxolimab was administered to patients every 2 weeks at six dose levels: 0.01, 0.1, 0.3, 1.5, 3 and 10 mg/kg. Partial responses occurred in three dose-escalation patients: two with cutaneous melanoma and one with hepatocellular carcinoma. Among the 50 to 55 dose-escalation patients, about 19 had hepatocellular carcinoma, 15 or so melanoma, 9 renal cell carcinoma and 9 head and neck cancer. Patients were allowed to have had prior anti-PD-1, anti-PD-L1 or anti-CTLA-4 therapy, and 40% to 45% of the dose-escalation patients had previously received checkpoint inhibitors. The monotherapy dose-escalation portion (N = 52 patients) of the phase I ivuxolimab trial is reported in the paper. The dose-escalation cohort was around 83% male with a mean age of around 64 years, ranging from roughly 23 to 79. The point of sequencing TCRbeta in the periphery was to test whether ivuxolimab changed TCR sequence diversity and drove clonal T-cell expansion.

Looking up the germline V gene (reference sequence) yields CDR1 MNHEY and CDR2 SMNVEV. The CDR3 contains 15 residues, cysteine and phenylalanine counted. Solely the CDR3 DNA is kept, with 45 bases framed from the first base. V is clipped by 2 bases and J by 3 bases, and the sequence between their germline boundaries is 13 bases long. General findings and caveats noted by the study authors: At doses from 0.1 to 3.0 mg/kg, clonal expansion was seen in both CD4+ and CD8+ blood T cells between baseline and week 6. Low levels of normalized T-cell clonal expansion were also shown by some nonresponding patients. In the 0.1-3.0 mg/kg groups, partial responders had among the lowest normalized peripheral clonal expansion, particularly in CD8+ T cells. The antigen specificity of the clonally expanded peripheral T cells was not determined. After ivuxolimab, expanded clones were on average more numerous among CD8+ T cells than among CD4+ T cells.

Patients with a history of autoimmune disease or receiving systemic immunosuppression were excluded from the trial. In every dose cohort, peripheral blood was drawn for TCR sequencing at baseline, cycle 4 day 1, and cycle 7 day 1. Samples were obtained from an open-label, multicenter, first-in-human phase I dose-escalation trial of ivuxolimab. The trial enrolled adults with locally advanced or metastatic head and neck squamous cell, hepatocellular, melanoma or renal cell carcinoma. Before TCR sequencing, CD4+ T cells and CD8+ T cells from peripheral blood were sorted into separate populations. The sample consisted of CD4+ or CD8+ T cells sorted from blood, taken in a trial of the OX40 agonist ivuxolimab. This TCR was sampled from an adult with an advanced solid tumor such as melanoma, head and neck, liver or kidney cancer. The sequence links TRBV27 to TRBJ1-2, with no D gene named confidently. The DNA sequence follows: TGTGCCAGCAGTTTAGGGCCTCCTGAGGACTATGGCTACACCTTC. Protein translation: CASSLGPPEDYGYTF.